A single sample is the source of the 14 T cell receptor beta chains below, sequenced in a study of memory CD4+ T cells and cytomegalovirus serostatus. Single viable CD3+CD4+CD8-CD45RO+ cells were sorted as the memory CD4+ T cells. Only in-frame clones appear in the TCRdb table, and some are missing; sequencing was by immunoSEQ multiplex PCR. The profile shows 54,000 or so clones, about 81% of them singletons. Sequences were obtained from memory CD4+ T cells from blood. Receptors were obtained from an adult in good health and CMV-seronegative.

The CDR3 protein is CASSSRTGNTEAFF. The DNA for the CDR3 is TGTGCCAGCAGTTCCCGGACGGGGAACACTGAAGCTTTCTTT. The chain employs TRBV2 and TRBJ1-1; no definite D call. Trimming pared 5 bases from V and 1 base from J, leaving 11 bases between. The CDR3 loop spans 14 amino acids. Germline CDR1 is SNHLY and CDR2 is FYNNEI. The complete variable domain, with remaining parts taken from reference TRBV2 and TRBJ1-1, reads EPEVTQTPSHQVTQMGQEVILRCVPISNHLYFYWYRQILGQKVEFLVSFYNNEISEKSEIFDDQFSVERPDGSNFTLKIRSTKLEDSAMYFCASSSRTGNTEAFFGQGTRLTVV.

The J gene is TRBJ1-2, the V gene TRBV28, with 7 nucleotides matching TRBD1. Germline CDR1 and CDR2: MDHEN and SYDVKM. V lost 7 bases, J lost 7 bases, and 12 bases stayed unmatched. The length of the CDR3 is 14 residues. The CDR3 DNA sequence: TGTGCCAGCACCCCGGTGGTAGGGGGCGTTGGCTACACCTTC. Translated: CASTPVVGGVGYTF.

The gene calls are TRBV9 and TRBJ2-3; TRBD1 is a possible D gene (6 bases). Trimming took off 1 base at V and 3 bases at J, with 12 bases between the two ends. The germline V gene encodes CDR1 SGDLS and CDR2 YYNGEE. CDR3 length equals 15 residues. CDR3 DNA: TGTGCCAGCAGCGTAACACAGGGTGGGACAGATACGCAGTATTTT. Amino acids: CASSVTQGGTDTQYF.

This clone showed up just a few times. The V gene is TRBV7-9, the J gene TRBJ1-6; D is uncertain. The CDR3 is 13 residues long. The germline V gene encodes CDR1 SEHNR and CDR2 FQNEAQ (reference sequence). Trimming took off 1 base at V and 10 bases at J, with 8 bases between the two ends. CDR3 residues: CASSLGAGSPLHF. CDR3 coding DNA: TGTGCCAGCAGCTTAGGGGCGGGCTCACCCCTCCACTTT.

The genes are TRBV30 and TRBJ2-6; D unclear. The V end was cut by 2 bases, the J end by 0 bases, with 5 bases between. From germline, CDR1 is GTSNPN and CDR2 SVGIG (reference sequence). The CDR3 extends over 14 amino acids. CDR3 sequence (DNA): TGTGCCTGGAGTCTACGCTCTGGGGCCAACGTCCTGACTTTC. This sequence encodes CAWSLRSGANVLTF.

This clone was detected once. CDR3 bases: TGTGCCAGTACAGAATGGGGACAGGGTTTTGGTAATGAGCAGTTCTTC. It encodes CASTEWGQGFGNEQFF. The gene calls are TRBV11-2 and TRBJ2-1; 9 nucleotides agree with TRBD1. In germline, CDR1 is SGHAT, CDR2 FQNNGV. Trimming removed 9 bases from V and 7 bases from J; junction bases left unmatched: 16. This CDR3 spans 16 amino acids.

This clone was seen a handful of times. The V and J genes are TRBV7-9 and TRBJ1-2; perhaps TRBD1 as D (6 bases). CDR3 length equals 13 residues. Trimming cost V 5 bases and J 8 bases, with 15 bases left between them. Per the germline V gene, CDR1 is SEHNR and CDR2 is FQNEAQ (reference sequence). The CDR3 DNA reads TGTGCCAGCAGCCCGCTGGGGGCTGGGGGCTACACCTTC. Protein: CASSPLGAGGYTF.

This chain joins TRBV6-5 and TRBJ1-1; D is perhaps TRBD1 (6 bases). V lost 0 bases and J lost 0, with 11 bases in between. Looked up from germline, CDR1 is MNHEY and CDR2 is SVGAGI. The CDR3 consists of 16 residues. For the CDR3, the DNA is TGTGCCAGCAGTTACTCGGGCGGGGGCCTGAACACTGAAGCTTTCTTT. This encodes CASSYSGGGLNTEAFF.

This clone was seen a handful of times. This chain connects TRBV7-9 to TRBJ2-3; D uncertain. CDR3 size: 15 residues. V lost 2 bases to trimming and J lost 0 bases, with 9 bases between them. Germline V gives CDR1 SEHNR, CDR2 FQNEAQ (reference sequence). The CDR3 region is CASSLSLGSTDTQYF. CDR3 DNA sequence: TGTGCCAGCAGCTTATCACTGGGTAGCACAGATACGCAGTATTTT.

The chain carries TRBV7-3 and TRBJ2-7; tentatively, D is TRBD2 (5 bases). The CDR3 spans 15 residues. V shed 2 bases and J shed 6 bases, with 17 bases lying between them. The germline V gene encodes CDR1 SGHTA and CDR2 FQGTGA. CDR3 sequence: CASSLEGSHPGEQYF. In nucleotides, the CDR3 is TGTGCCAGCAGCTTAGAGGGAAGCCATCCGGGCGAGCAGTACTTC.

V gene TRBV7-6 combines with J gene TRBJ2-1; D possibly corresponds to TRBD2 (6 bases). The CDR3 totals 17 residues. CDR1 and CDR2 (germline): SGHVS, FNYEAQ. V lost 6 bases to trimming and J lost 0 bases, with 18 bases between them. The CDR3 sequence: CASSSGTSQSSYNEQFF. DNA for the CDR3: TGTGCCAGCAGTTCCGGGACTTCTCAGAGCTCCTACAATGAGCAGTTCTTC.

V usage is TRBV28 and J usage is TRBJ2-3, with TRBD2 matching 14 bases. The junction had 9 bases not matched to a gene; V was cut back by 10 bases and J by 6 bases. This CDR3 spans 15 amino acids. The germline gives CDR1 MDHEN, CDR2 SYDVKM. The CDR3 here is CATQGLAGVGDTQYF. In DNA form, the CDR3 reads TGTGCCACCCAGGGACTAGCGGGAGTCGGGGATACGCAGTATTTT.

The V and J genes are TRBV5-1 and TRBJ1-3; TRBD1 aligns across 7 bases. The CDR3 runs to 17 residues. V lost 4 bases and J lost 2; bases outside the gene matches: 12. Germline V gene sequence: CDR1 SGHRS, CDR2 YFSETQ. DNA of the CDR3: TGCGCCAGCAGCGATTCCGGGACAGCTAGAGCTGGAAACACCATATATTTT. Amino acid sequence: CASSDSGTARAGNTIYF.

This clone has just one count. V usage is TRBV2 and J usage is TRBJ2-2; 8 nucleotides align to TRBD1. The trim removed 6 bases at V and 0 bases at J, leaving 3 bases unmatched. The germline CDR1 and CDR2 sequences are SNHLY and FYNNEI. The CDR3 has 15 amino acids. CDR3 loop: CASRLQGANTGELFF. In nucleotides, the CDR3 is TGTGCCAGCAGACTACAGGGGGCGAACACCGGGGAGCTGTTTTTT.